The next 4 T cell receptor beta chains were all read from a single sample in a study of identical twins. TCRdb redid the calling of the 5' RACE reads with MiXCR, one entry per CDR3 protein. Among around 100,000 distinct CDR3 sequences listed, 5.9% were seen once. Sequencing was performed on memory T cells sorted from blood. These receptors all come from a woman in her forties or fifties in good health.

Many counts were recorded for this clonotype. The chain uses TRBV20-1 and TRBJ2-1, with 7 bases lining up with TRBD2. Germline trimming cut 0 bases from V and 0 bases from J; bases unmatched to any gene: 5. The CDR3 extends over 16 amino acids. CDR1 is DFQATT, CDR2 SNEGSKA, per germline (reference sequence). The CDR3 reads CSARDLGLSSYNEQFF. The CDR3 nucleotides read TGCAGTGCTAGAGATTTGGGACTAAGCTCCTACAATGAGCAGTTCTTC.

This clonotype was picked up many times. The rearrangement joins TRBV27 to TRBJ2-7; D perhaps matches TRBD1 (6 bases). This CDR3 is 15 amino acids long. Germline CDR1 MNHEY, CDR2 SMNVEV (reference sequence). V lost 4 bases and J 1 base, leaving 14 bases between the germline ends. CDR3 loop: CASSSRTAHSYEQYF. The CDR3 DNA follows: TGTGCCAGCAGTTCAAGGACAGCACATTCCTACGAGCAGTACTTC.

Ten or more counts support this clonotype. CDR3 coding DNA: TGTGCCACCAGCAGAGATCTCCAGCTAGCGGGAGTAGGGGAGACCCAGTACTTC. As protein: CATSRDLQLAGVGETQYF. The chain carries TRBV15 and TRBJ2-5, with 10 bases that match TRBD2. V lost 0 bases to trimming and J lost 5 bases; unmatched junction nucleotides: 12. Per germline, CDR1 LNHNV and CDR2 YYDKDF (reference sequence). This CDR3 contains 18 residues.

The table lists this clonotype with many counts. The chain uses TRBV18 and TRBJ2-4; no reliable D call. The CDR3 sequence is 11 residues long. V lost 6 bases and J lost 6, with 6 bases in between. Germline values: CDR1 KGHSH, CDR2 LQKENI. The CDR3 DNA reads as TGTGCCAGCTCGCCCGTAAACATTCAGTACTTC. It translates to CASSPVNIQYF.